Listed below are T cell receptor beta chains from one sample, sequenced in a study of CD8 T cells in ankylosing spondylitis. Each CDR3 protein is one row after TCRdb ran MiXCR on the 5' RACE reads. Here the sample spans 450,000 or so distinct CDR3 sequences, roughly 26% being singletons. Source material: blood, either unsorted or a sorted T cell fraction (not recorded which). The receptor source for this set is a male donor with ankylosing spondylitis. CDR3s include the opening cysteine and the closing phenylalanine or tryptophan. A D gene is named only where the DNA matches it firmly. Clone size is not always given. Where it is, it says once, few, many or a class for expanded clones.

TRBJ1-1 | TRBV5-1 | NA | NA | TGCGCCAGCAGCTCCGTTGGAGGGACCTACACTGAAGCTTTCTTT | CASSSVGGTYTEAFF
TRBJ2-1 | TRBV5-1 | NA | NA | TGCGCCAGCAGCTTGGCCGGGACGGTCGTAGGGTACAATGAGCAGTTCTTC | CASSLAGTVVGYNEQFF
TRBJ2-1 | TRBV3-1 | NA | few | TGTGCCAGCAGCCAAGGGGTGGGACGCGATGAGCAGTTCTTC | CASSQGVGRDEQFF
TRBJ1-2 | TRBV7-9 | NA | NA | TGTGCCAGCAGCTTAGACATACAGGGTGATGGCTACACCTTC | CASSLDIQGDGYTF
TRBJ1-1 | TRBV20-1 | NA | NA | TGCAGTGCCGACGGTCGGATAGGCACTGAAGCTTTCTTT | CSADGRIGTEAFF
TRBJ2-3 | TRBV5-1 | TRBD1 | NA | TGCGCCAGCAGCTTGACAGGGGGCGAGGATACGCAGTATTTT | CASSLTGGEDTQYF
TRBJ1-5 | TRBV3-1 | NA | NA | TGTGCCAGCAGCCAAGACTCGCGGGGTGGCAATCAGCCCCAGCATTTT | CASSQDSRGGNQPQHF
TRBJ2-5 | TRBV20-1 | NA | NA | TGCAGTGCTAGAGATCCTAGATCCGAGACCCAGTACTTC | CSARDPRSETQYF
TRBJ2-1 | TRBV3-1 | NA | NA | TGTGCCAGCAGCCCGCGTCCCAATGAGCAGTTCTTC | CASSPRPNEQFF
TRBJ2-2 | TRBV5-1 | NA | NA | TGCGCCAGCATGGTATCCGTCTCGGGCACCGGGGAGCTGTTTTTT | CASMVSVSGTGELFF
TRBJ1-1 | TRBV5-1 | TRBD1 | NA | TGCGCCAGCAGCCCAGGACAGGGGATAGAAGCTTTCTTT | CASSPGQGIEAFF
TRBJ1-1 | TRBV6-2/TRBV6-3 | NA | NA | TGTGCCAGCAGTTACTTGCCGGGGCAGATAAAAACTGAAGCTTTCTTT | CASSYLPGQIKTEAFF
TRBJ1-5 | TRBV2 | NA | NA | TGTGCCAGCAGTGAATTCGGAACATTTCTCTATAGCAATCAGCCCCAGCATTTT | CASSEFGTFLYSNQPQHF
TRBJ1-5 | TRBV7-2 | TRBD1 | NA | TGTGCCAGCAGCCCCGGAGGGGGCGCATTCTACAATCAGCCCCAGCATTTT | CASSPGGGAFYNQPQHF
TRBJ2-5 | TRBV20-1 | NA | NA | TGCAGTGCTACCCCTCCGGGCAGGGTGGAGACCCAGTACTTC | CSATPPGRVETQYF
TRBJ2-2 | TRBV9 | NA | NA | TGTGCCAGCGGAGAGGGCGGGGCCAACACCGGGGAGCTGTTTTTT | CASGEGGANTGELFF
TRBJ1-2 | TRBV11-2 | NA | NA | TGTGCCAGCAGCTTAAGCAGAAAGAACTATGGCTACACCTTC | CASSLSRKNYGYTF
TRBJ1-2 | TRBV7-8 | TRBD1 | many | TGTGCCAGCAGCCGGACAGGGGCCTATGGCTACACCTTC | CASSRTGAYGYTF
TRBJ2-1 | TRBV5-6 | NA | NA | TGTGCCAGCAGCTTGCTCAGTGAGCAGTTCTTC | CASSLLSEQFF
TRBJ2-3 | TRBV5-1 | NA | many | TGTGCCAGCAGCCTAGGAAGCACAGATACGCAGTATTTT | CASSLGSTDTQYF
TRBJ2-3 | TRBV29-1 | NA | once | TGCAGCGTTGAAGTCCGGGACATTAGCCCAGATACGCAGTATTTT | CSVEVRDISPDTQYF
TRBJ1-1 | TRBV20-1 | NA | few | TGCAGTGAGGCAAAACAGGGAAGAGGGAACACTGAAGCTTTCTTT | CSEAKQGRGNTEAFF
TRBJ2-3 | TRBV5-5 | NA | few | TGTGCCAGCAGCTCTGTCGGCAGGTACCTTCTCATGAATACGCAGTATTTT | CASSSVGRYLLMNTQYF
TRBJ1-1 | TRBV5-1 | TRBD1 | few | TGCGCCAGCAGCGGAAGGGACAGGGGGTACACTGAAGCTTTCTTT | CASSGRDRGYTEAFF
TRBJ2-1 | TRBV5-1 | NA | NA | TGCGCCAGCAGCTTGGAAATTAGGGCCGGTGAGCAGTTCTTC | CASSLEIRAGEQFF
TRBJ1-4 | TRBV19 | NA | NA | TGTGCCAGTAGTGAAGTTGCAACTAATGAAAAACTGTTTTTT | CASSEVATNEKLFF
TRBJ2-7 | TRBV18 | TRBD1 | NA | TGTGCCAGCTCACCCACCGGGACAGGTCAAGATCGGCAGTACTTC | CASSPTGTGQDRQYF
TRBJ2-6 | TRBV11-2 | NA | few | TGTGCCAGCAGCTTAGAGGCTAGCTGGGAAGCTGGGGCCAACGTCCTGACTTTC | CASSLEASWEAGANVLTF
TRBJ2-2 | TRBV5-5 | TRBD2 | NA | TGTGCCAGCAGCTTGTGGACTAGCGGTAAAAGGGAGCTGTTTTTT | CASSLWTSGKRELFF
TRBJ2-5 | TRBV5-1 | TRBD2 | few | TGCGCCAGCAGCTCACAGACTAGCGCCCACCAAGAGACCCAGTACTTC | CASSSQTSAHQETQYF
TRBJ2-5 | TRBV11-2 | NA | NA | TGTGCCAGCAGCTTAGCGGGAGAACAAGAGACCCAGTACTTC | CASSLAGEQETQYF
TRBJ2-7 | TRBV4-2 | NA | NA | TGTGCCAGCAGCCTCCGACTGCAAACCTACGAGCAGTACTTC | CASSLRLQTYEQYF
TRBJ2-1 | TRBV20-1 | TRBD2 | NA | TGCAGTGCTAGAGACCCTAGCGGCCCCTACAATGAGCAGTTCTTC | CSARDPSGPYNEQFF
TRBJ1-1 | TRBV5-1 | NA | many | TGCGCCAGCAGCCTTGATGGGGGGCTGAACACTGAAGCTTTCTTT | CASSLDGGLNTEAFF
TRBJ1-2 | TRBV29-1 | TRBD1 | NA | TGCAGCGTGACCGAGACAGGGACCTATGGCTACACCTTC | CSVTETGTYGYTF
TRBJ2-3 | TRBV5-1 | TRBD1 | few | TGCGCCAGCAGCTTGGAACAGGGGAACACAGATACGCAGTATTTT | CASSLEQGNTDTQYF
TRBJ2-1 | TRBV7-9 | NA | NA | TGTGCCAGCAGCTCCGGGAGTTCAATCTACAATGAGCAGTTCTTC | CASSSGSSIYNEQFF
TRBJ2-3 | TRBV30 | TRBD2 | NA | TGTGCCTGGAGTTTGCCGACTAGCGGGAGGACAGATACGCAGTATTTT | CAWSLPTSGRTDTQYF
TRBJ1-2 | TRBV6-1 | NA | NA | TGTGCCAGCAGTGAAGCAAGAGGCTACACCTTC | CASSEARGYTF
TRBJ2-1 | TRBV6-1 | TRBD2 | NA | TGTGCCAGCAGTACGTCTAGCGGACGCTCCTACAATGAGCAGTTCTTC | CASSTSSGRSYNEQFF
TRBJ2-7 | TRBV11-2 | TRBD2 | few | TGTGCCAGCAGCTTAGTCCGGACTAGCGGAGGGAGCTCCTACGAGCAGTACTTC | CASSLVRTSGGSSYEQYF